The rows below give T cell receptor beta chains drawn from one sample of a study of T cell responses to AZD1222 COVID-19 vaccine. The method was immunoSEQ multiplex PCR; TCRdb's version includes in-frame clones alone and lacks a portion of them. There are around 150,000 clones in the sample; roughly 92% occur only once, and 5.1% lies in the top ten. The starting material was peripheral blood, obtained 28 days after the second AZD1222 dose. These receptors originate from an adult who received the AZD1222 COVID-19 vaccine. Both conserved end residues are part of each CDR3. The D gene is left open where the match is weak. Clone size, where shown, is once, few, many, or a class for clones that have expanded.

>.|TRBV5-6|TRBJ1-1|14|.
CASSFGYRNTEAFF
TGTGCCAGCAGCTTCGGATACAGGAACACTGAAGCTTTCTTT
>.|TRBV28|TRBJ1-2|13|.
CASSRSRYYGYTF
TGTGCCAGCAGTCGATCCAGATACTATGGCTACACCTTC
>.|TRBV3-1/TRBV3-2|TRBJ1-4|14|.
CASSHTQANEKLFF
TGTGCCAGCAGCCACACACAGGCGAATGAAAAACTGTTTTTT
>.|TRBV27|TRBJ2-7|15|TRBD2
CASRQAGGASYEQYF
TGTGCCAGCAGGCAAGCGGGAGGGGCCTCCTACGAGCAGTACTTC
>.|TRBV4-2|TRBJ2-7|13|TRBD2
CASSAGRAYEQYF
TGTGCCAGCAGCGCGGGGAGGGCCTACGAGCAGTACTTC
>.|TRBV19|TRBJ2-7|15|.
CASSFGAGSSYEQYF
TGTGCCAGTAGTTTTGGTGCGGGAAGCTCCTACGAGCAGTACTTC
>.|TRBV5-4|TRBJ2-6|17|TRBD1
CASSRSTGGKGANVLTF
TGTGCCAGCAGCCGATCGACAGGGGGCAAGGGGGCCAACGTCCTGACTTTC
>.|TRBV28|TRBJ1-2|17|.
CASSLAGRRGGGYGYTF
TGTGCCAGCAGTTTAGCCGGACGGCGGGGAGGGGGCTATGGCTACACCTTC
>.|TRBV30|TRBJ1-2|16|.
CAWSEGGWGTNYGYTF
TGTGCCTGGAGTGAGGGGGGCTGGGGCACTAACTATGGCTACACCTTC
>.|TRBV6-6|TRBJ2-7|14|TRBD2
CASTLLAFSYEQYF
TGTGCCAGCACCTTACTAGCGTTCTCCTACGAGCAGTACTTC
>.|TRBV9|TRBJ2-7|14|.
CASSVGVNSYEQYF
TGTGCCAGCAGCGTAGGGGTCAACTCCTACGAGCAGTACTTC
>.|TRBV7-9|TRBJ2-7|15|.
CASSHPTSRSNEQYF
TGTGCCAGCAGCCACCCGACTAGTAGGTCCAACGAGCAGTACTTC
>.|TRBV4-2|TRBJ2-3|18|TRBD2
CASSQEPGTSGSTDTQYF
TGTGCCAGCAGCCAAGAGCCCGGGACTAGCGGGAGCACAGATACGCAGTATTTT
>.|TRBV7-8|TRBJ1-1|12|.
CASSPRTDEAFF
TGTGCCAGCAGCCCAAGGACGGATGAAGCTTTCTTT
>once|TRBV28|TRBJ1-5|16|TRBD1
CASSPPGQGKNQPQHF
TGTGCCAGCAGTCCCCCAGGACAGGGTAAGAATCAGCCCCAGCATTTT
>.|TRBV19|TRBJ2-7|12|.
CARPRTAYEQYF
TGTGCCAGACCTAGGACAGCCTACGAGCAGTACTTC
>.|TRBV5-8|TRBJ2-3|16|TRBD2
CASSLGSGSSTDTQYF
TGTGCCAGCAGCTTAGGTAGCGGGTCTAGCACAGATACGCAGTATTTT
>.|TRBV6-5|TRBJ1-2|14|TRBD1
CASINRGQDYGYTF
TGTGCCAGCATTAACAGGGGGCAGGACTATGGCTACACCTTC
>.|TRBV5-5|TRBJ1-2|13|.
CASSLGADSSHRF
TGTGCCAGCAGCCTCGGCGCCGACAGTTCCCACCGGTTC
>.|TRBV27|TRBJ2-1|14|.
CAISDSLLYNEQFF
TGTGCCATCTCGGACAGCTTACTCTACAATGAGCAGTTCTTC
>.|TRBV6-5|TRBJ1-3|13|TRBD1
CASNSGGGNTIYF
TGTGCCAGCAATTCAGGGGGAGGAAACACCATATATTTT
>few|TRBV11-2|TRBJ1-2|19|.
CASSLALNLGGALNYGYTF
TGTGCCAGCAGCTTAGCCTTAAACCTAGGGGGGGCCCTTAACTATGGCTACACCTTC
>.|TRBV30|TRBJ1-1|12|.
CAWSVFVLKAFF
TGTGCCTGGAGTGTATTCGTCCTCAAAGCTTTCTTT
>.|TRBV28|TRBJ1-4|15|.
CASSSAGSVNEKLFF
TGTGCCAGCAGTTCTGCGGGTAGCGTTAATGAAAAACTGTTTTTT
>.|TRBV28|TRBJ1-1|17|TRBD1
CASSPHLGTGGNTEAFF
TGTGCCAGCAGTCCTCACCTCGGGACAGGGGGGAACACTGAAGCTTTCTTT
>.|TRBV6-5|TRBJ1-6|15|TRBD1
CASTFGQGHNSPLHF
TGTGCCAGCACATTTGGACAGGGGCATAATTCACCCCTCCACTTT
>.|TRBV1|TRBJ1-2|13|.
CTSSQDRGQGYTF
TGCACCAGCAGCCAAGACAGGGGGCAGGGCTACACCTTC
>.|TRBV5-4|TRBJ2-6|17|.
CASRRTPVDSGANVLTF
TGTGCCAGCAGGCGGACGCCGGTAGACTCTGGGGCCAACGTCCTGACTTTC
>.|TRBV7-6|TRBJ2-5|15|TRBD1
CASSLRTGGGETQYF
TGTGCCAGCAGCTTAAGGACAGGGGGAGGGGAGACCCAGTACTTC
>.|TRBV30|TRBJ2-5|14|TRBD2
CAWSWVAGQETQYF
TGTGCCTGGAGTTGGGTAGCGGGGCAAGAGACCCAGTACTTC
>.|TRBV15|TRBJ1-1|13|.
CATSRVRQSEIFF
TGTGCCACCAGCAGAGTGCGGCAGTCCGAGATTTTCTTT
>.|TRBV15|TRBJ2-4|12|.
CATSRVAGIQYF
TGTGCCACCAGCAGAGTTGCGGGCATTCAGTACTTC
>.|TRBV27|TRBJ1-1|14|.
CASSLLGGLDEAFF
TGTGCCAGCAGTTTATTGGGCGGGCTGGACGAAGCTTTCTTT
>.|TRBV19|TRBJ1-4|15|TRBD1
CASSPWTGTAEKLFF
TGTGCCAGTAGTCCCTGGACAGGGACGGCTGAAAAACTGTTTTTT
>.|TRBV5-6|TRBJ1-1|13|.
CASSPLARTEAFF
TGTGCCAGCAGCCCCTTGGCCCGCACTGAAGCTTTCTTT
>.|TRBV10-3|TRBJ2-1|16|.
CAISDPGTAGGNEQFF
TGTGCCATCAGTGACCCCGGGACCGCCGGGGGCAATGAGCAGTTCTTC
>.|TRBV28|TRBJ2-1|14|.
CASSLVREYNEQFF
TGTGCCAGCAGTTTAGTTCGAGAGTACAATGAGCAGTTCTTC
>.|TRBV5-6|TRBJ1-1|14|TRBD1
CASSLTDRVTEAFF
TGTGCCAGCAGCTTGACCGACAGGGTTACTGAAGCTTTCTTT
>.|TRBV3-1/TRBV3-2|TRBJ2-1|15|TRBD2
CASSQRAGGYNEQFF
TGTGCCAGCAGCCAGCGAGCGGGAGGTTACAATGAGCAGTTCTTC
>.|TRBV7-2|TRBJ1-6|16|TRBD1
CASSLRQGSMGSPLHF
TGTGCCAGCAGCCTTAGACAGGGTAGTATGGGTTCACCCCTCCACTTT
>.|TRBV5-1|TRBJ1-2|15|.
CASSLDGTALHGYTF
TGCGCCAGCAGCTTGGACGGGACGGCCCTGCATGGCTACACCTTC
>.|TRBV4-1|TRBJ2-5|16|.
CASSQGIRGIGETQYF
TGCGCCAGCAGCCAAGGGATTAGAGGGATAGGAGAGACCCAGTACTTC
>.|TRBV5-8|TRBJ1-1|15|TRBD1
CASSSDRGWDTEAFF
TGTGCCAGCAGCTCCGACAGGGGGTGGGACACTGAAGCTTTCTTT
>.|TRBV5-4|TRBJ1-4|14|.
CASSSPGPNEKLFF
TGTGCCAGCAGCTCTCCGGGCCCTAATGAAAAACTGTTTTTT
>once|TRBV7-9|TRBJ2-3|12|.
CASSRDSRWWYF
TGTGCCAGCAGCCGGGACTCAAGGTGGTGGTATTTT
>.|TRBV7-6|TRBJ2-7|15|.
CASSLGTTASYEQYF
TGTGCCAGCAGCTTAGGCACTACCGCCTCCTACGAGCAGTACTTC
>.|TRBV7-2|TRBJ2-5|13|TRBD2
CASSLSGGAEEYF
TGTGCCAGCAGCTTATCGGGAGGGGCCGAGGAGTACTTC